This T cell receptor beta chain emerged from a study of human T cells and chemical hapten exposure. The study's findings and limits: The number of TCRs over 1 in 1000 frequency stayed unchanged after DPC.

This clonotype occurred many times. Antigen unknown. CDR1 and CDR2 from the germline V gene are SGHAT and FQNNGV. After removal of 3 bases from V and 2 bases from J, the junction contained 2 bases not matched to a gene. There are 14 residues in the CDR3. The library gave individual cDNA molecules unique molecular identifiers. TCRdb reanalysed the RACE reads using MiXCR and keeps one entry per CDR3 protein. The table has some 120,000 distinct CDR3 sequences, roughly an eighth seen once. Time point in this sample: patch test 1, 2 weeks after DPC sensitization. Indicated treatment: therapeutic diphenylcyclopropenone sensitization with weekly scalp DPC. Venepuncture was done earlier than the placement of each patch test. Each donor was an alopecia patient between 18 and 70 years of age who qualified for DPC.

V gene TRBV11-2 combines with J gene TRBJ2-5; 8 nucleotides agree with TRBD1. Sequencing was performed on whole blood, taken in connection with sensitization to the hapten diphenylcyclopropenone (DPC). The TCR was taken from a woman aged 45-65 years with alopecia areata. Some clones in this sample may be carry-over from other donors' samples. CDR3 nucleotide sequence: TGTGCCAGCAGCTTGGGACAGGAGCAAGAGACCCAGTACTTC. It codes for CASSLGQEQETQYF.